Listed here are 31 T cell receptor beta chains from one sample, sequenced in a study of T cell changes during pregnancy in multiple sclerosis. The table came from immunoSEQ multiplex PCR; TCRdb's copy has only in-frame clones and leaves some out. The table lists about 92,000 clones, 92% of them singletons. Sequenced here: peripheral blood, sampled in the first trimester of pregnancy. These receptors all stem from a female donor with multiple sclerosis, enrolled in a pregnancy study.

This clone has just one count. The chain carries TRBV7-2 and TRBJ2-7; 10 nucleotides agree with TRBD1. Germline loops: CDR1 SGHTA, CDR2 FQGNSA. The CDR3 has 16 amino acids. V trimming: 5 bases; J trimming: 4 bases; junction bases outside the gene matches: 11. The CDR3 reads CASSLRTGGAQYEQYF. CDR3 nucleotide sequence: TGTGCCAGCAGCCTTCGGACAGGGGGTGCTCAATACGAGCAGTACTTC.

The chain has TRBV5-1 and TRBJ1-2; TRBD1 aligns across 7 bases. The CDR3 has 14 amino acids. V gave up 5 bases and J gave up 6 bases; unmatched junction bases: 10. CDR1 is SGHRS, CDR2 YFSETQ, per germline. CDR3 amino acids: CASSAVGTADGYTF. The CDR3 DNA reads as TGCGCCAGCAGTGCAGTCGGGACAGCTGATGGCTACACCTTC.

V usage is TRBV5-5 and J usage is TRBJ2-7, with D possibly TRBD1 on 5 matching bases. The germline V and J ends were trimmed by 5 bases and 3 bases, with 21 bases remaining between them. The CDR3 sequence is 16 residues long. Germline V lookup: CDR1 SGHKS, CDR2 YYEKEE (reference sequence). CDR3 region: CASRADHRNPSYEQYF. The CDR3 region has the DNA TGTGCCAGCAGAGCTGACCACAGGAACCCTAGCTACGAGCAGTACTTC.

The chain uses TRBV7-8 and TRBJ2-7; no clear D. The CDR3 is 14 amino acids. Germline V gives CDR1 SGHVS, CDR2 FQNEAQ. V shed 2 bases and J shed 4 bases, with 12 bases lying between them. CDR3: CASSLSPARYEQYF. In nucleotides, the CDR3 is TGTGCCAGCAGCTTATCCCCAGCGAGGTACGAGCAGTACTTC.

The chain recombines TRBV5-4 with TRBJ1-3; D may be TRBD1 (6 bases). The CDR3 sequence is 14 residues long. V lost 2 bases to trimming and J lost 0 bases, with 6 bases between them. Germline V gives CDR1 SGHNT, CDR2 YYREEE (reference sequence). The CDR3 bases are TGTGCCAGCAGCTTACAGGGCTCTGGAAACACCATATATTTT. Its translation is CASSLQGSGNTIYF. Looking up the rest from reference TRBV5-4 and TRBJ1-3 gives the full variable domain: ETGVTQSPTHLIKTRGQQVTLRCSSQSGHNTVSWYQQALGQGPQFIFQYYREEENGRGNFPPRFSGLQFPNYSSELNVNALELDDSALYLCASSLQGSGNTIYFGEGSWLTVV.

Comments on this clone: Other nucleotide sequences from this sample produce the same CDR3. The chain carries TRBV5-1 and TRBJ1-5; TRBD1 matches at 9 bases. The CDR3 spans 14 residues. Germline assignment: CDR1 SGHRS and CDR2 YFSETQ. V was clipped by 4 bases and J by 7 bases; unmatched bases: 6. The CDR3 loop is CASSPGTGNQPQHF. DNA for the CDR3: TGCGCCAGCAGCCCGGGGACAGGGAACCAGCCCCAGCATTTT.

The gene calls are TRBV9 and TRBJ2-7, with TRBD2 matching over 11 bases. Trimming took 3 bases from V and 6 from J; bases not matched to a gene: 5. The CDR3 runs to 14 residues. The germline V gene has CDR1 SGDLS and CDR2 YYNGEE. The CDR3 reads CASSGGTSGVEQYF. CDR3 nucleotides: TGTGCCAGCAGCGGCGGGACTAGCGGCGTCGAGCAGTACTTC.

The chain carries TRBV15 and TRBJ1-1; 8 bases align to TRBD1. Germline loops: CDR1 LNHNV, CDR2 YYDKDF (reference sequence). Unmatched junction bases numbered 7, after V lost 3 bases and J lost 7 bases. The CDR3 consists of 14 residues. The DNA of the CDR3 is TGTGCCACCAGCAGGCGGACAGGGTTGGTTGAAGCTTTCTTT. It specifies CATSRRTGLVEAFF.

This chain uses TRBV7-9 with TRBJ2-3, with 13 bases lining up with TRBD2. Germline CDR1 is SEHNR and CDR2 is FQNEAQ (reference sequence). CDR3 length: 16 amino acids. Trimming took 6 bases from V and 4 from J; bases not matched to a gene: 7. This CDR3 is CASSSTSGRASDTQYF. CDR3 nucleotides: TGTGCCAGCAGTTCTACTAGCGGGAGGGCCTCAGATACGCAGTATTTT.

The chain has TRBV7-6 and TRBJ2-7, with a tentative D call TRBD1 (6 bases). V lost 0 bases and J lost 3, with 12 bases in between. CDR3 length: 15 residues. Germline lookup yields CDR1 SGHVS and CDR2 FNYEAQ. The DNA for the CDR3 is TGTGCCAGCAGCTTAGCCCAGGGGCTAGGCTACGAGCAGTACTTC. This encodes CASSLAQGLGYEQYF.

A few counts support this clone. For the CDR3, the DNA is TGTGCCAGCAGTGAACCAGGGTGGCAGCCCCAGCATTTT. It encodes CASSEPGWQPQHF. The gene calls are TRBV2 and TRBJ1-5; D is possibly TRBD1 (5 bases). V dropped 2 bases and J dropped 7 bases, with 9 bases sitting between them. CDR3 length: 13 residues. Germline values: CDR1 SNHLY, CDR2 FYNNEI.

The chain links TRBV6-5 to TRBJ1-2; D remains unclear. The germline V and J ends were trimmed by 8 bases and 2 bases, with 9 bases remaining between them. CDR1 and CDR2 (germline): MNHEY, SVGAGI. The CDR3 is 12 residues long. CDR3 in DNA: TGTGCCAGCTGGGGAGGAAACTATGGCTACACCTTC. Amino acids: CASWGGNYGYTF.

The rearrangement links TRBV4-3 to TRBJ1-5; D gene unclear. The CDR3 has 15 amino acids. The germline V and J ends were trimmed by 0 bases and 5 bases, with 11 bases remaining between them. Germline V CDR1 and CDR2: LGHNA, YSLEER. This chain's CDR3 is CASSQDHFGDQPQHF. In DNA form, the CDR3 reads TGCGCCAGCAGCCAAGATCATTTCGGGGATCAGCCCCAGCATTTT.

This chain links TRBV29-1 with TRBJ2-1; D gene uncertain. CDR1 SQVTM and CDR2 ANQGSEA come from the germline V gene. Between the trimmed V and J ends, which lost 4 bases and 0 bases, there was a span of 13 bases. This CDR3 contains 15 residues. As DNA, the CDR3 is TGCAGCGTTGCTCACGCGGCGAGCTCCTACAATGAGCAGTTCTTC. Amino acids: CSVAHAASSYNEQFF.

This chain links TRBV7-9 with TRBJ1-2; the D is unclear. The germline CDR1 and CDR2 sequences are SEHNR and FQNEAQ (reference sequence). This CDR3 has 12 residues. The V end lost 3 bases, the J end lost 3 bases, and 5 bases lay between the germline ends. This chain's CDR3 is CASSFSDYGYTF. Here the CDR3 DNA reads TGTGCCAGCAGCTTTAGTGACTATGGCTACACCTTC.

The sample holds one count of this clone. The chain couples TRBV10-2 to TRBJ1-1; D is perhaps TRBD1 (5 bases). In germline, CDR1 is WSHSY, CDR2 SAAADI. CDR3 length equals 14 residues. The ends were cut back, 0 bases at V and 10 bases at J, with 15 bases in the middle. The CDR3 DNA reads as TGCGCCAGCAGTGAGTCGGGAGGGGTAAAGTCAGCTTTCTTT. Translation: CASSESGGVKSAFF.

The sample holds one count of this clone. The chain joins TRBV5-4 to TRBJ2-5, with D unresolved. Per the germline V gene, CDR1 is SGHNT and CDR2 is YYREEE (reference sequence). There are 13 residues in the CDR3. V was cut by 0 bases and J by 1 base, with 4 bases left in between. Here the CDR3 reads CASSLDFQETQYF. The DNA of the CDR3 is TGTGCCAGCAGCTTGGACTTCCAAGAGACCCAGTACTTC.

J is TRBJ2-3 and V is TRBV2, with D uncertain. The germline V gene has CDR1 SNHLY and CDR2 FYNNEI. The V end was cut by 8 bases, the J end by 2 bases, with 8 bases between. CDR3 length equals 12 residues. CDR3 DNA sequence: TGTGCCAGCCACCTATACACAGATACGCAGTATTTT. This sequence encodes CASHLYTDTQYF.

The V and J genes are TRBV19 and TRBJ2-2; D gene ambiguous. The V gene's germline CDR1 is LNHDA and CDR2 SQIVND (reference sequence). This CDR3 region has 15 residues. The ends were cut back, 4 bases at V and 6 bases at J, with 15 bases in the middle. This CDR3 reads CASSSGARLAGELFF. CDR3 sequence (DNA): TGTGCCAGTAGTAGTGGTGCGCGGCTAGCCGGGGAGCTGTTTTTT.

This chain uses TRBV9 with TRBJ2-7; TRBD2 aligns across 10 bases. V gave up 0 bases and J gave up 6 bases; unmatched junction bases: 12. Germline CDR1 SGDLS, CDR2 YYNGEE. The CDR3 is 17 residues long. CDR3 sequence: CASSVALGSSGSGEQYF. The CDR3, as DNA: TGTGCCAGCAGCGTAGCTCTAGGATCTAGCGGGAGTGGCGAGCAGTACTTC.

CDR3 loop: CASSALGGRVERKTQYF. Here the CDR3 DNA reads TGCGCCAGCAGCGCCTTGGGCGGGAGGGTGGAAAGAAAGACCCAGTACTTC. The chain joins TRBV4-1 to TRBJ2-5; 9 nucleotides line up with TRBD2. CDR1 is MGHRA and CDR2 is YSYEKL in the germline V gene. With 5 bases clipped from V and 6 bases from J, the junction kept 16 bases outside the gene matches. This CDR3 is built from 17 residues.

This clone was counted once. The chain is built from TRBV7-9 and TRBJ2-2; D gene ambiguous. CDR1 and CDR2 from the germline V gene are SEHNR and FQNEAQ (reference sequence). The CDR3 is 16 residues long. With 5 bases removed from V and 0 bases from J, the gap between germline ends came to 13 bases. DNA of the CDR3: TGTGCCAGCAGCCCCGGCCGGGTCGCGAACACCGGGGAGCTGTTTTTT. Its protein product is CASSPGRVANTGELFF.

This chain uses TRBV2 with TRBJ1-3, with 9 bases fitting TRBD1. CDR3 size: 15 residues. Germline CDR1 SNHLY, CDR2 FYNNEI. The V segment lost 5 bases and the J segment 7 bases; nucleotides outside the gene matches: 9. CDR3 in DNA: TGTGCCAGCAGTCAGGGACAGGGAACGGCGAACACCATATATTTT. It yields the protein CASSQGQGTANTIYF. The full variable domain, rest sourced from reference TRBV2 and TRBJ1-3, is EPEVTQTPSHQVTQMGQEVILRCVPISNHLYFYWYRQILGQKVEFLVSFYNNEISEKSEIFDDQFSVERPDGSNFTLKIRSTKLEDSAMYFCASSQGQGTANTIYFGEGSWLTVV.

The chain links TRBV7-2 to TRBJ1-1; D is possibly TRBD1 (6 bases). Trimming removed 0 bases at V and 4 bases at J, with 12 bases between. Germline V gene lookup returns CDR1 SGHTA and CDR2 FQGNSA. This CDR3 spans 15 amino acids. The CDR3 DNA sequence: TGTGCCAGCAGCTTAGCCCCAAGGGGGAGCACTGAAGCTTTCTTT. Amino acids: CASSLAPRGSTEAFF.

The chain couples TRBV4-1 to TRBJ2-1, with a weak D call TRBD2 (5 bases). In germline, CDR1 is MGHRA, CDR2 YSYEKL. V was clipped by 1 base and J by 0 bases, with 10 bases between them. The CDR3 length is 16 residues. In DNA form, the CDR3 reads TGCGCCAGCAGCCAAGGAGGAGGATTCTCCTACAATGAGCAGTTCTTC. Amino acids: CASSQGGGFSYNEQFF.

V usage is TRBV4-2 and J usage is TRBJ1-4, with D hard to call. Germline-derived CDR1 and CDR2 are LGHNA and YNFKEQ. The V and J ends lost 0 bases and 8 bases respectively, with 13 bases between them. This CDR3 is built from 15 residues. As DNA, the CDR3 is TGTGCCAGCAGCCAAGATACGGGGAGCGGGGAAAAACTGTTTTTT. As protein: CASSQDTGSGEKLFF.

This clone has only one observation. V gene TRBV7-8 combines with J gene TRBJ2-1; 9 bases agree with TRBD1. Germline CDR1 SGHVS, CDR2 FQNEAQ. This CDR3 contains 15 residues. The junction had 13 bases not matched to a gene; V was cut back by 5 bases and J by 11 bases. CDR3 nucleotide sequence: TGTGCCAGCAGCCCCGTATTAGGACAGGGGCCCCAGCAGTTCTTC. Translation gives CASSPVLGQGPQQFF.

The J gene is TRBJ1-3, the V gene TRBV28; no firm D call. The germline CDR1 and CDR2 sequences are MDHEN and SYDVKM. This CDR3 region has 16 residues. Trimming removed 1 base at V and 0 bases at J, with 10 bases between. In DNA, the CDR3 is TGTGCCAGCAGTTTATTAGTCATGAGCTCTGGAAACACCATATATTTT. It yields the protein CASSLLVMSSGNTIYF. Supplemented by reference TRBV28 and TRBJ1-3, the full variable domain reads DVKVTQSSRYLVKRTGEKVFLECVQDMDHENMFWYRQDPGLGLRLIYFSYDVKMKEKGDIPEGYSVSREKKERFSLILESASTNQTSMYLCASSLLVMSSGNTIYFGEGSWLTVV.

This clone appeared once. The chain has TRBV6-5 and TRBJ2-5, with TRBD1 as a possible D gene (6 bases). The CDR3 loop spans 15 amino acids. Trimming took off 2 bases at V and 9 bases at J, with 19 bases between the two ends. Germline V gene sequence: CDR1 MNHEY, CDR2 SVGAGI. The CDR3 sequence is CASSYGDTGFMAQYF. The CDR3 DNA is TGTGCCAGCAGTTACGGGGACACAGGATTTATGGCCCAGTACTTC.

The V call is TRBV4-3, the J call TRBJ2-1; D not certain. V shed 1 base and J shed 7 bases, with 8 bases lying between them. The CDR3 totals 13 residues. Germline V gene data show CDR1 as LGHNA and CDR2 as YSLEER. This CDR3 reads CASSQGLSNEQFF. The CDR3 bases are TGCGCCAGCAGCCAAGGCCTCAGTAATGAGCAGTTCTTC.

This clone is a singleton in its sample. The chain uses TRBV7-7 and TRBJ2-5; D perhaps matches TRBD1 (7 bases). The CDR3 contains 12 residues. The germline V gene has CDR1 SSHAT and CDR2 FNYEAQ (reference sequence). V was pared by 6 bases and J by 5 bases, with 10 bases between. CDR3 sequence: CASSSGGETQYF. In DNA, the CDR3 is TGTGCCAGCAGTTCAGGGGGGGAGACCCAGTACTTC.